This is a list of T cell receptor beta chains from one sample in a study of early stage breast cancer tumors. Profiled with immunoSEQ multiplex PCR; TCRdb holds only in-frame clones, not every one. This sample has 9,500 to 11,000 clones, with about 73% found just once. The specimen was breast tumor tissue. These receptors were obtained from a person aged 35 to 50 with breast cancer. The CDR3 runs from the conserved cysteine through the conserved F or W. D genes are given only for firm matches. Part of the rows lack a size; the others show once, few, many or a class for expanded clones.

>TRBJ2-5|-|-|TRBV18
TGTGCCAGCTCACTTTCCGCCCAAGAGACCCAGTACTTC
CASSLSAQETQYF
>TRBJ2-7|-|-|TRBV15
TGTGCCACCAGCAGAGATACGGGGTTTTTGAGTGAGCAGTACTTC
CATSRDTGFLSEQYF
>TRBJ2-7|-|large|TRBV7-3
TGTGCCAGCAGCCTCGATGGGGCGGGCTGGAACGAGCAGTACTTC
CASSLDGAGWNEQYF
>TRBJ2-7|TRBD1|few|TRBV7-2
TGTGCCAGCAGCCGGACAGGGGGCTACGAGCAGTACTTC
CASSRTGGYEQYF
>TRBJ2-7|TRBD2|-|TRBV5-1
TGCGCCAGCAGCCCCGGACTAGCGGACTCCTACGAGCAGTACTTC
CASSPGLADSYEQYF
>TRBJ2-7|TRBD1|few|TRBV14
TGTGCCAGCAGCTCCTCTTTCCGGGACAGTCTAGGTTTTTGGGACGAGCAGTACTTC
CASSSSFRDSLGFWDEQYF
>TRBJ2-2|-|-|TRBV5-6
TGTGCCAGCAGCCGGGTCATGAGGGAGAACACCGGGGAGCTGTTTTTT
CASSRVMRENTGELFF
>TRBJ2-7|TRBD1|-|TRBV7-9
TGTGCCAGCAGCTTAGCGCAGGGGGACTACGAGCAGTACTTC
CASSLAQGDYEQYF
>TRBJ2-5|-|-|TRBV7-2
TGTGCCAGCAGCTTAGGTCCGCTAGCAGGGGGGGAGGAGACCCAGTACTTC
CASSLGPLAGGEETQYF
>TRBJ1-1|-|-|TRBV7-9
TGTGCCAGCAGCTTAGATTCAGTCACTGAAGCTTTCTTT
CASSLDSVTEAFF
>TRBJ1-1|-|-|TRBV19
TGTGCCAGTATGGCGCAAGGGATTATTGCGATGAACACTGAAGCTTTCTTT
CASMAQGIIAMNTEAFF
>TRBJ1-5|-|-|TRBV19
TGTGCCAGTAGTATTACAGGGTATAGCAATCAGCCCCAGCATTTT
CASSITGYSNQPQHF
>TRBJ2-7|TRBD1|-|TRBV29-1
TGCAGCGTTGAAGACCGGGACAGGGGGGGGATTTCCTACGAGCAGTACTTC
CSVEDRDRGGISYEQYF
>TRBJ2-7|TRBD1|-|TRBV19
TGTGCCAGTAAGGGGACAGCCTCCTACGAGCAGTACTTC
CASKGTASYEQYF
>TRBJ1-4|-|-|TRBV28
TGTGCCAGCAATAACAACAGGGTAACTGAAAAACTGTTTTTT
CASNNNRVTEKLFF
>TRBJ2-1|-|-|TRBV7-9
TGTGCCAGCAGCCAAGATTGGTTGGGAGCGGGCAATGAGCAGTTCTTC
CASSQDWLGAGNEQFF
>TRBJ1-1|-|-|TRBV7-9
TGTGCCAGCAGCTTAGGGTACAGCGTCGGCACTGAAGCTTTCTTT
CASSLGYSVGTEAFF
>TRBJ2-6|-|-|TRBV19
TGTGCCAGTAGTGGGGCGGGCTCTGGGGCCAACGTCCTGACTTTC
CASSGAGSGANVLTF
>TRBJ1-3|-|-|TRBV29-1
TGCAGCGTTGTGTGGGGAAACACCATATATTTT
CSVVWGNTIYF
>TRBJ2-1|-|-|TRBV14
TGTGCCAGCAGCCAAGATAGTCGGCACCAACTGAAGATCGATGAGCAGTTCTTC
CASSQDSRHQLKIDEQFF
>TRBJ2-3|-|-|TRBV9
TGTGCCAGCAGCGTAGGGACTACCACAGATACGCAGTATTTT
CASSVGTTTDTQYF
>TRBJ2-7|TRBD2|once|TRBV6-1
TGTGCCAGCAGCATCGGACTAGCGGGAGCGGACGAGCAGTACTTC
CASSIGLAGADEQYF
>TRBJ1-1|-|few|TRBV30
TGTGCCTGGGACATGAACACTGAAGCTTTCTTT
CAWDMNTEAFF
>TRBJ2-7|-|-|TRBV21-1
TGTGCCAGCAGGACCGGACAGTCCTACGAGCAGTACTTC
CASRTGQSYEQYF
>TRBJ2-1|TRBD2|few|TRBV5-1
TGCGCCAGCAGCTCAAGAGCGGGAGGCTACAATGAGCAGTTCTTC
CASSSRAGGYNEQFF
>TRBJ1-1|-|few|TRBV5-1
TGCGCCAGCAGCTTCCGGGGGGTCACTGAAGCTTTCTTT
CASSFRGVTEAFF
>TRBJ2-1|TRBD2|-|TRBV9
TGTGCCAGCAGCGTAGGAGAAGCGGGGGGCCAAATGTGGCAGTTCTTC
CASSVGEAGGQMWQFF
>TRBJ1-5|-|-|TRBV12-5
TGTGCTAGTGGTTTATCAGCCAATCAGCCCCAGCATTTT
CASGLSANQPQHF
>TRBJ2-2|-|-|TRBV4-1
TGCGCCAGCAGCCAAGTCCAGGGTACCGGGGAGCTGTTTTTT
CASSQVQGTGELFF
>TRBJ2-1|-|-|TRBV30
TGTGCCTGGAGCCGTACTAGTCGCAATGAGCAGTTCTTC
CAWSRTSRNEQFF
>TRBJ1-1|-|-|TRBV6-1
TGTGCCAGCAGTGAAGCGCTTCAAGGGGGGACTGAAGCTTTCTTT
CASSEALQGGTEAFF
>TRBJ1-5|-|-|TRBV19
TGTGCCAGTAGGGCCGTCCCGAATAGCAATCAGCCCCAGCATTTT
CASRAVPNSNQPQHF
>TRBJ2-1|TRBD2|-|TRBV5-1
TGCGCCAGCAGCTCTTCGACTAGCGGCAGCTCCTACAATGAGCAGTTCTTC
CASSSSTSGSSYNEQFF
>TRBJ2-7|TRBD1|few|TRBV10-3
TGTGCCATCAACGAGAGGACAGGGAGTTCCTACGAGCAGTACTTC
CAINERTGSSYEQYF
>TRBJ2-1|-|-|TRBV4-1
TGCGCCAGCAGCCTTCACCCGGCGGGTGGTGAGCAGTTCTTC
CASSLHPAGGEQFF
>TRBJ2-7|-|-|TRBV11-2
TGTGCCAGCAGCTTCCTCTACTCCTACGAGCAGTACTTC
CASSFLYSYEQYF
>TRBJ2-3|-|-|TRBV2
TGTGCCATGGGGCTAGCGAAGAATATAGGAAGCACAGATACGCAGTATTTT
CAMGLAKNIGSTDTQYF
>TRBJ1-1|TRBD1|-|TRBV18
TGTGCCAGCTCATCGACAGGGGGCCGAATTGAAGCTTTCTTT
CASSSTGGRIEAFF
>TRBJ1-4|-|-|TRBV19
TGTGCCAGTAGGTCAAATGAAAAACTGTTTTTT
CASRSNEKLFF
>TRBJ2-5|-|few|TRBV11-2
TGTGCCAGCAGCTTAGGGGTCATACAGGCGGGGAGGGGGGAGACCCAGTACTTC
CASSLGVIQAGRGETQYF
>TRBJ2-1|TRBD1|-|TRBV10-3
TGTGCCATCAGTGGTGGGGGTCGACAGGGGGAAGCTGAGCAGTTCTTC
CAISGGGRQGEAEQFF
>TRBJ1-5|-|few|TRBV6-1
TGTGCCAGCAGGGGGGGATTGAGCAATCAGCCCCAGCATTTT
CASRGGLSNQPQHF
>TRBJ1-2|-|-|TRBV23-1
TGCGCCAGCGGACCAAGGAGGGAATCTAACTATGGCTACACCTTC
CASGPRRESNYGYTF
>TRBJ2-1|-|-|TRBV15
TGTGCCACCAGCAGCTGGGACTCCCGGAGGAATGAGCAGTTCTTC
CATSSWDSRRNEQFF
>TRBJ2-7|-|once|TRBV27
TGTGCCAGCAGTTTGAACAGGGCGACGGCCGAGCAGTACTTC
CASSLNRATAEQYF
>TRBJ2-7|TRBD2|few|TRBV6-1
TGTGCCAGCAGTGAAGGGCTAGCGGGAAGGCAGCAGTACTTC
CASSEGLAGRQQYF
>TRBJ2-4|TRBD2|-|TRBV19
TGTGCCAGTCCCACTAGCGGCTTAGCCAAAAACATTCAGTACTTC
CASPTSGLAKNIQYF
>TRBJ2-3|TRBD2|-|TRBV28
TGTGCCAGCAGTCAGGCGGGGGGTACAGATACGCAGTATTTT
CASSQAGGTDTQYF
>TRBJ1-3|-|-|TRBV9
TGTGCCAGCAGCGTAGGGAACCAGGGAAACACCATATATTTT
CASSVGNQGNTIYF
>TRBJ2-7|-|-|TRBV11-1
TGTGCCAGCAGCCTGACTACCTCCTTATCCTACGAGCAGTACTTC
CASSLTTSLSYEQYF
>TRBJ2-1|-|-|TRBV9
TGTGCCAGCAGCGCCGAAGGCAATGAGCAGTTCTTC
CASSAEGNEQFF
>TRBJ2-5|-|-|TRBV18
TGTGCCAGCTCACCACCAAATAAAGAGACCCAGTACTTC
CASSPPNKETQYF
>TRBJ2-7|-|few|TRBV4-1
TGCGCCAGCAGCCAAGAAATAGGGGTTAGCTCCTACGAGCAGTACTTC
CASSQEIGVSSYEQYF